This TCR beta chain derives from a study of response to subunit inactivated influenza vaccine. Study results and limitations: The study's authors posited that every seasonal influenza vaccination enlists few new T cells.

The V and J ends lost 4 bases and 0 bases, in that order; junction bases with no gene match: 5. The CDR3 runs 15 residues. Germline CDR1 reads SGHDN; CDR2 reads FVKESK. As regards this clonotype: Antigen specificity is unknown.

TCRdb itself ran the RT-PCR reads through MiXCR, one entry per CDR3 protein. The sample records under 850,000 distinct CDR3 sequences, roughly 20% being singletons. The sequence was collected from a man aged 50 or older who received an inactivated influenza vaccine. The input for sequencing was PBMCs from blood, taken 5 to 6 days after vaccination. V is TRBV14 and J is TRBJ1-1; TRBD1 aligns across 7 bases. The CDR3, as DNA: TGTGCCAGCAGCCTTATGGGACAGATGAACACTGAAGCTTTCTTT. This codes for CASSLMGQMNTEAFF.